A single sample is the source of the 7 T cell receptor beta chains below, sequenced in a study of neurological immune-mediated disorders. From the 5' RACE reads, TCRdb called clonotypes with MiXCR, one entry per CDR3 protein. The repertoire consists of tens of thousands of distinct CDR3 sequences, with over 6% occurring once and the leading ten covering around 0.57%. Sequencing was done on a sample of CD4+ T cells from blood. Receptors originate from a woman in her forties in good health.

This clonotype has at least ten counts. V usage is TRBV7-2 and J usage is TRBJ1-5, with D possibly TRBD1 on 5 matching bases. This CDR3 spans 13 amino acids. Germline loops: CDR1 SGHTA, CDR2 FQGNSA. Trimming took off 5 bases at V and 6 bases at J, with 11 bases between the two ends. The CDR3 loop reads CASSLGPFQPQHF. The CDR3 DNA reads TGTGCCAGCAGCCTGGGACCTTTTCAGCCCCAGCATTTT.

This clonotype occurred many times. V gene TRBV10-3 combines with J gene TRBJ1-3, with D unclear. CDR1 is ENHRY, CDR2 SYGVKD, per germline. The V end was cut by 3 bases, the J end by 0 bases, with 6 bases between. This CDR3 contains 14 residues. The CDR3 loop reads CAISEGSSGNTIYF. The CDR3 DNA reads as TGTGCCATCAGTGAAGGTAGCTCTGGAAACACCATATATTTT.

This clonotype was recorded many times. This chain links TRBV5-1 with TRBJ2-7; no definite D call. V lost 6 bases and J 6 bases, leaving 16 bases between the germline ends. The CDR3 covers 13 residues. Per the germline V gene, CDR1 is SGHRS and CDR2 is YFSETQ. The CDR3 nucleotides read TGCGCCAGCACGATTCTGGGGTTGGGCGAGCAGTACTTC. This translates into CASTILGLGEQYF.

On this clonotype itself: The germline gene is not matched at one end of the junction; a read error may be the cause. This chain joins TRBV19 and TRBJ1-5, with 8 bases lining up with TRBD1. Germline V gene sequence: CDR1 LNHDA, CDR2 SQIVND (reference sequence). This CDR3 has 12 amino acids. In nucleotides, the CDR3 is TGTGTCAGTAGCCCCACAGGACAGGGACAGCATTTT. It translates to CVSSPTGQGQHF.

There are many counts of this clonotype. The chain employs TRBV29-1 and TRBJ2-7; TRBD2 aligns across 8 bases. Trimming at V came to 6 bases and at J to 4 bases, leaving 8 bases not matched to a gene. Germline assignment: CDR1 SQVTM and CDR2 ANQGSEA. The CDR3 has 13 amino acids. For the CDR3, the DNA is TGCAGCGTGACCGTAGCGGGAACATACGAGCAGTACTTC. Its protein is CSVTVAGTYEQYF.

This clonotype was recorded at least ten times. The V gene is TRBV5-1, the J gene TRBJ2-3; 9 bases map to TRBD2. Germline V gene data show CDR1 as SGHRS and CDR2 as YFSETQ. V was pared by 6 bases and J by 4 bases, with 12 bases of the junction left unmatched. The CDR3 is made up of 16 amino acids. DNA of the CDR3: TGCGCCAGCACCCTGGGTGGGGGACTAGCCTCAGATACGCAGTATTTT. It is translated as CASTLGGGLASDTQYF.

The sample holds many counts of this clonotype. This chain links TRBV5-1 with TRBJ2-2; TRBD2 matches at 11 bases. The V gene end was trimmed by 4 bases and the J gene end by 2 bases; junction bases not matched to a gene: 7. The CDR3 length is 17 residues. Germline CDR1 is SGHRS and CDR2 is YFSETQ. The CDR3 reads CASSPGGTSGNTGELFF. The CDR3 DNA follows: TGCGCCAGCAGCCCCGGCGGGACTAGCGGTAACACCGGGGAGCTGTTTTTT. Full variable domain (missing parts from reference TRBV5-1 and TRBJ2-2): KAGVTQTPRYLIKTRGQQVTLSCSPISGHRSVSWYQQTPGQGLQFLFEYFSETQRNKGNFPGRFSGRQFSNSRSEMNVSTLELGDSALYLCASSPGGTSGNTGELFFGEGSRLTVL.